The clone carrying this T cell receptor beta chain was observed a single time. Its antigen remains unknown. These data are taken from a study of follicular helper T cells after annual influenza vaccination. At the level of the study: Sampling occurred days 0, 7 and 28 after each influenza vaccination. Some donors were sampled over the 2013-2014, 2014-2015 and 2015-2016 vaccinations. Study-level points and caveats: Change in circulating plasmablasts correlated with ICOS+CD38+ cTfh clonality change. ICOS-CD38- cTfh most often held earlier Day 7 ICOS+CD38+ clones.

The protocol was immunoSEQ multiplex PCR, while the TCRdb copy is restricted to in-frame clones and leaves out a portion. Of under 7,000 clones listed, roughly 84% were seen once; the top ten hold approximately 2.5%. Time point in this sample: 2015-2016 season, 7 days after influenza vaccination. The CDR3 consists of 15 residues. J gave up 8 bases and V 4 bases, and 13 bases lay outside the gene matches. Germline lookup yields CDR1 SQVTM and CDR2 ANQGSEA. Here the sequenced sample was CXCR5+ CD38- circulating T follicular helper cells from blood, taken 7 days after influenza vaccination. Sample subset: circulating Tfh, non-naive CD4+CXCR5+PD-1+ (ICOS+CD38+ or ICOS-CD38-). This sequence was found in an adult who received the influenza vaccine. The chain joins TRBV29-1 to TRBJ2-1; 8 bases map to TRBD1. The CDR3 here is CSVATGTGTRYEQFF. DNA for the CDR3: TGCAGCGTTGCTACCGGGACAGGAACAAGATATGAGCAGTTCTTC.